This T cell receptor beta chain is drawn from a study of identical twins. Study-wide results and caveats: Twin pairs' shared out-of-frame alpha sequences were enriched in low generation probability.

A few counts support this clonotype. As yet, its antigen is unknown. V was pared by 8 bases and J by 6 bases, with 2 bases of the junction left unmatched. The CDR3 has 11 residues. Template switching (which added a universal primer site) was used, and cDNA carried unique molecular identifiers. TCRdb passed the 5' RACE reads through MiXCR, listing each CDR3 protein once. Among some 760,000 distinct CDR3 sequences listed, 15% to 20% were seen once. The same data also went into a second study, on T cells expressing NK-cell markers. That work adds: The TCR beta repertoires originated in sorted CD3+CD56+NKG2C+, CD3+CD56+NKG2C- and CD3+CD56-NKG2C+ T cells. Topping the CD3+CD56-NKG2C+ fraction as well were these clonotypes, in a handful of donors.

V is TRBV12-3 or TRBV12-4 and J is TRBJ2-7; 9 nucleotides match TRBD1. Material for sequencing was PBMCs. The TCR originated in a woman aged 18-35 years in good health. The CDR3 DNA reads as TGTGCCAGCGTGGGACAGGGCGAGCAGTACTTC. Protein: CASVGQGEQYF.